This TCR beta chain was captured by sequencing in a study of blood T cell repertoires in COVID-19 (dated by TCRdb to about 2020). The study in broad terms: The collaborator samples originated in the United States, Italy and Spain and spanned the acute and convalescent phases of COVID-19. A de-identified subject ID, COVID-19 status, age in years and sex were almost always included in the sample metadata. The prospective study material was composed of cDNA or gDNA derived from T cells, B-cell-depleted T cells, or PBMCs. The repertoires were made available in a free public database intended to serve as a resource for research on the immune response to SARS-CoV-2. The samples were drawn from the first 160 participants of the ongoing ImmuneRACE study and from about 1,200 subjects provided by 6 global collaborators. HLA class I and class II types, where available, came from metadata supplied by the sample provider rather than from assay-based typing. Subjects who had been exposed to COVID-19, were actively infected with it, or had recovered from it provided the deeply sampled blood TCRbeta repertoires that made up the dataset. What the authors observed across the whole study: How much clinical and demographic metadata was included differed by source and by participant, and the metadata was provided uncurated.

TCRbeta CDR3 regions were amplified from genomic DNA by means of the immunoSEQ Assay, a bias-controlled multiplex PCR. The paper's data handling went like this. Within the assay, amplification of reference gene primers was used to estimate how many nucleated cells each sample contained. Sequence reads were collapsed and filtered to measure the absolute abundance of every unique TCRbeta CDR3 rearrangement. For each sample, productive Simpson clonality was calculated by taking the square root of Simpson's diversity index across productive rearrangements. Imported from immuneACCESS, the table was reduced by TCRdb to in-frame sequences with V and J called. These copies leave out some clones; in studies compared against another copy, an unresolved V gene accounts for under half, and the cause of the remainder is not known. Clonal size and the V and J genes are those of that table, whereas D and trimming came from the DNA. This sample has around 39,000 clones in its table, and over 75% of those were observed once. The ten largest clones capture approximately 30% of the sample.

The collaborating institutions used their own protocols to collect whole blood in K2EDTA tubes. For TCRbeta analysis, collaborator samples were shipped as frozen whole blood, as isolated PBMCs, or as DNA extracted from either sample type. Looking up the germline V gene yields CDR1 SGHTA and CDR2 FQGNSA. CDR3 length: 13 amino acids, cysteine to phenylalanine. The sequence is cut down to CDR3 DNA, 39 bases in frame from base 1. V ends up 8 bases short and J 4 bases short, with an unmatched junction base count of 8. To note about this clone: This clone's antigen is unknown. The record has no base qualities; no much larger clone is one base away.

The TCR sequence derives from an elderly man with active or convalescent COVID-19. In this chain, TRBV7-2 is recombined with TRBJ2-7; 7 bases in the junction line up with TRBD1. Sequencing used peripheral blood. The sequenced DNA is TGTGCCAGCGCAAAGGACAGGAGGTACGAGCAGTACTTC. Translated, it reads CASAKDRRYEQYF.